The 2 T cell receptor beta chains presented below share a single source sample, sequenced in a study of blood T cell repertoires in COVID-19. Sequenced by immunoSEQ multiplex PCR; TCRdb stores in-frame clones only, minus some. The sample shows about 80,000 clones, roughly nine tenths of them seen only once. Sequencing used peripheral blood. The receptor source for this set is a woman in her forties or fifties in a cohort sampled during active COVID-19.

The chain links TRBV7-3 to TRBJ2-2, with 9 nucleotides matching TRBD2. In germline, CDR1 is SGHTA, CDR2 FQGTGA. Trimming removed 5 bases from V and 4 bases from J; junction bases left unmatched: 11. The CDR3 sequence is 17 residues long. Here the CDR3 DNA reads TGTGCCAGCAGCGCCCATTTAGCGGGAGTTAGCACCGGGGAGCTGTTTTTT. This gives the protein CASSAHLAGVSTGELFF.

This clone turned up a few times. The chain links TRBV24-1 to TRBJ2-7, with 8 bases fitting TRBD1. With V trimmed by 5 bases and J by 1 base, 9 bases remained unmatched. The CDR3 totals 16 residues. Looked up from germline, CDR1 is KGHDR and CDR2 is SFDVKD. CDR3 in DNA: TGTGCCACCAGTGGACGGACAGGGTCTGATTCCTACGAGCAGTACTTC. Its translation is CATSGRTGSDSYEQYF.